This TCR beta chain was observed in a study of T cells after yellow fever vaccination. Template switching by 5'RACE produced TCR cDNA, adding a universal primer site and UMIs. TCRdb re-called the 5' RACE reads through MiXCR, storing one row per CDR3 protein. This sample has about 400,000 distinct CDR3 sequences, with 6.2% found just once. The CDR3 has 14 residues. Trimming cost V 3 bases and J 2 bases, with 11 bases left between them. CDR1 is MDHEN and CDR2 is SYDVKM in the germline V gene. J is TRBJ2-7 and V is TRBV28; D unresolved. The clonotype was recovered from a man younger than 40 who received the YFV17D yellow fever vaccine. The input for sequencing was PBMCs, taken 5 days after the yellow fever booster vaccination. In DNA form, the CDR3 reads TGTGCCAGCAGTTTGTTGGCCCCACCCTACGAGCAGTACTTC. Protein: CASSLLAPPYEQYF.